This T cell receptor (beta chain) was sequenced in a study of low-dose radiotherapy and immunotherapy resistance in tumors. Time point indicated: after trial treatment. Noted treatment: LDRT plus nivolumab, ipilimumab, low-dose cyclophosphamide and aspirin (RACIN trial). This clonotype was recorded at least ten times. Germline loops: CDR1 SQVTM, CDR2 ANQGSEA. This CDR3 has 12 residues. With 7 bases removed from V and 6 bases from J, the gap between germline ends came to 15 bases. TRAV- and TRBV-specific primers were used for first-strand cDNA, which covered alpha and beta chains. TCR amplification used roughly 18 PCR cycles, a constant-region primer and a V-primer adapter. In vitro transcription amplified the mRNA that had been isolated. TCRdb passed the reads through MiXCR, listing each CDR3 protein once. The sample contains roughly 100,000 distinct CDR3 sequences, 20% to 25% of which appear only once.

This receptor was identified in a female donor with ovarian cancer. Sample: PBMCs, taken after low-dose radiotherapy plus immunotherapy. The chain recombines TRBV29-1 with TRBJ1-1; no clear D gene. The chain's CDR3 is CSGAGLGAEAFF. The DNA of the CDR3 is TGCAGCGGCGCCGGTCTAGGCGCTGAAGCTTTCTTT.